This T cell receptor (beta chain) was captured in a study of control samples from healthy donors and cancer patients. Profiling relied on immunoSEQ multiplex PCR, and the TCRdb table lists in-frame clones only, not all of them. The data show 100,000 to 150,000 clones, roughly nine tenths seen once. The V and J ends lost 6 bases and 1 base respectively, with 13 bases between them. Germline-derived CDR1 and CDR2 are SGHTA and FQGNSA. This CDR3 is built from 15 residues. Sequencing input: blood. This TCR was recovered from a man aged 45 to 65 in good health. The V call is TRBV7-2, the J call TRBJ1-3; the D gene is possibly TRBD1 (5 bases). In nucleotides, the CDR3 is TGTGCCAGCAGACCCAACGCAGGGTCTGGAAACACCATATATTTT. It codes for CASRPNAGSGNTIYF.